The 7 T cell receptor beta chains given below trace back to one sample, sequenced in a study of T cells of healthy individuals. TCRdb recomputed calls from the 5' RACE reads with MiXCR, one row per CDR3 protein. This repertoire shows about 53,000 distinct CDR3 sequences, roughly 15% found once; its top ten account for about 15%. The receptors shown here come from a human donor in good health.

The table lists this clonotype with a few counts. V and J are TRBV20-1 and TRBJ2-3; TRBD2 aligns across 8 bases. Germline CDR1 reads DFQATT; CDR2 reads SNEGSKA (reference sequence). The CDR3 contains 14 residues. Losses at the gene ends were 3 bases for V and 2 bases for J; bases not matched to a gene: 4. The CDR3 protein is CSASPGGTTDTQYF. As DNA, the CDR3 is TGCAGTGCTAGCCCGGGAGGGACCACAGATACGCAGTATTTT.

The chain joins TRBV24-1 to TRBJ2-3; D assignment may be TRBD1 or TRBD2 (6 bases each). Germline CDR1 and CDR2: KGHDR and SFDVKD. The CDR3 has 15 residues. With 1 base removed from V and 4 bases from J, the gap between germline ends came to 11 bases. CDR3 amino acids: CATSDFSGAADTQYF. The CDR3 DNA reads TGTGCCACCAGTGATTTTTCGGGGGCCGCAGATACGCAGTATTTT.

The table lists this clonotype with many counts. The V gene is TRBV20-1, the J gene TRBJ1-6, with 7 bases fitting TRBD1. The CDR3 has 16 amino acids. The V and J ends lost 5 bases and 1 base, in that order; junction bases with no gene match: 8. Germline assignment: CDR1 DFQATT and CDR2 SNEGSKA (reference sequence). The CDR3 protein is CSAFSATGSYNSPLHF. CDR3 nucleotides: TGCAGTGCTTTCTCCGCGACAGGGTCCTATAATTCACCCCTCCACTTT.

The chain joins TRBV5-1 to TRBJ2-7; 11 bases are shared with TRBD1. The V gene end was trimmed by 2 bases and the J gene end by 5 bases; junction bases not matched to a gene: 3. CDR1 and CDR2 (germline): SGHRS, YFSETQ. The CDR3 runs 14 residues. This chain's CDR3 is CASSFRTGGNEQYF. DNA for the CDR3: TGCGCCAGCAGCTTTCGGACAGGGGGCAACGAGCAGTACTTC.

This clonotype showed up just a few times. V usage is TRBV2 and J usage is TRBJ2-5, with 9 bases identical to TRBD2. This CDR3 has 14 amino acids. Germline CDR1 is SNHLY and CDR2 is FYNNEI. With 8 bases clipped from V and 2 bases from J, the junction kept 6 bases outside the gene matches. CDR3 sequence (DNA): TGTGCCAGCCCGAGGCGGGGGGGACAAGAGACCCAGTACTTC. The encoded protein is CASPRRGGQETQYF.

This clonotype was observed many times. The gene calls are TRBV29-1 and TRBJ2-2; 7 nucleotides line up with TRBD1. The CDR3 runs to 14 residues. Trimming at V came to 6 bases and at J to 2 bases, leaving 6 bases not matched to a gene. Germline V gene lookup returns CDR1 SQVTM and CDR2 ANQGSEA. The CDR3 spells CSVAQGHNTGELFF. The CDR3 coding sequence is TGCAGCGTGGCACAGGGGCACAACACCGGGGAGCTGTTTTTT.

This clonotype was counted ten times or more. V usage is TRBV10-3 and J usage is TRBJ2-7; no firm D call. This CDR3 region has 17 residues. Germline V CDR1 and CDR2: ENHRY, SYGVKD. The ends were cut back, 3 bases at V and 3 bases at J, with 21 bases in the middle. CDR3 protein: CAISDLGSPTAFYEQYF. The CDR3 DNA is TGTGCCATCAGTGATCTAGGATCGCCGACGGCCTTCTACGAGCAGTACTTC.